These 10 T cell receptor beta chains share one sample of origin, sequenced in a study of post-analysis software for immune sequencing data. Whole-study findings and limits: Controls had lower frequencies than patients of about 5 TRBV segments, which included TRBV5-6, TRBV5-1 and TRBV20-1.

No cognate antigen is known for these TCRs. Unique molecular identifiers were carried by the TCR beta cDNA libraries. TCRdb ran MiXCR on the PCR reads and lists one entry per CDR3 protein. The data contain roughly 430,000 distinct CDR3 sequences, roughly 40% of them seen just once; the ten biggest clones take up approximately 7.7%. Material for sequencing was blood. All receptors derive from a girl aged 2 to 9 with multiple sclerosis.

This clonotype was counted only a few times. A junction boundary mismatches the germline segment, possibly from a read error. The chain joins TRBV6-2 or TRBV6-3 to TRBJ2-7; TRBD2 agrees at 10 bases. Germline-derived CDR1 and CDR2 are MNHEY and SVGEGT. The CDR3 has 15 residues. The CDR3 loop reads CATSYSSGSSYEQYF. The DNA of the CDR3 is TGTGCCACCAGTTACTCTAGCGGGAGCTCCTACGAGCAGTACTTC.

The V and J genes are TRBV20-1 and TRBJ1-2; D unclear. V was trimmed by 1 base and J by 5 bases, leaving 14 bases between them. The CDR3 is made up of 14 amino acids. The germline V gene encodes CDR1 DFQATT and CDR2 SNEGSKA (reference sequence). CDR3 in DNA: TGCAGTGCTAGAGCATGGGCAGTTGGTTATGGCTACACCTTC. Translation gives CSARAWAVGYGYTF.

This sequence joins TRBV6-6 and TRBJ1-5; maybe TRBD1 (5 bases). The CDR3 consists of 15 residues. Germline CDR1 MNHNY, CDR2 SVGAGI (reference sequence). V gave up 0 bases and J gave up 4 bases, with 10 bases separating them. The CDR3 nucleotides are TGTGCCAGCAGTTACTCGAATTCAGGGAATCAGCCCCAGCATTTT. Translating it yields CASSYSNSGNQPQHF.

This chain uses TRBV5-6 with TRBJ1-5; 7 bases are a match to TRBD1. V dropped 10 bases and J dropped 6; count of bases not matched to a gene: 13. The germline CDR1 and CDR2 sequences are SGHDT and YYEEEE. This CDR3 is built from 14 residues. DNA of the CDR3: TGTGCCTTGGGTGGCTCAGGGGGATCTCAGCCCCAGCATTTT. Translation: CALGGSGGSQPQHF. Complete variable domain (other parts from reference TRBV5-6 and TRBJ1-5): DAGVTQSPTHLIKTRGQQVTLRCSPKSGHDTVSWYQQALGQGPQFIFQYYEEEERQRGNFPDRFSGHQFPNYSSELNVNALLLGDSALYLCALGGSGGSQPQHFGDGTRLSIL.

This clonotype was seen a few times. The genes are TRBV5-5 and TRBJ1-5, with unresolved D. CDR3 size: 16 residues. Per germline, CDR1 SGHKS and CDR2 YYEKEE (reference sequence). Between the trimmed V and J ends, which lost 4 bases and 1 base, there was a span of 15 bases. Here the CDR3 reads CASSLTPGSSNQPQHF. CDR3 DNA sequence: TGTGCCAGCAGCCTCACTCCCGGGTCCAGCAATCAGCCCCAGCATTTT.

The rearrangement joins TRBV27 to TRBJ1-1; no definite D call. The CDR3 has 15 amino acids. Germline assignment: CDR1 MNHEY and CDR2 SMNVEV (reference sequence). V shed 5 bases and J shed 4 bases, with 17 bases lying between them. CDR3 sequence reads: CASSPYRKVGTEAFF. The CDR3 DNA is TGTGCCAGCAGTCCCTACCGGAAGGTCGGCACTGAAGCTTTCTTT.

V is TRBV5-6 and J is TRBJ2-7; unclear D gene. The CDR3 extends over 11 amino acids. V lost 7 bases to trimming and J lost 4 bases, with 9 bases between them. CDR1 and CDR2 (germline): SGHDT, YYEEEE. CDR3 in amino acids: CASRIGYEQYF. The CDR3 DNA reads TGTGCCAGCCGCATCGGGTACGAGCAGTACTTC.

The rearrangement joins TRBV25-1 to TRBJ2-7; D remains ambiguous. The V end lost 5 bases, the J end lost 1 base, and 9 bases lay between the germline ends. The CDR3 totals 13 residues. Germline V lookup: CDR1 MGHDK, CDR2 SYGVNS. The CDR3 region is CASSPTASYEQYF. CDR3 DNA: TGTGCCAGCAGTCCCACGGCTTCCTACGAGCAGTACTTC.

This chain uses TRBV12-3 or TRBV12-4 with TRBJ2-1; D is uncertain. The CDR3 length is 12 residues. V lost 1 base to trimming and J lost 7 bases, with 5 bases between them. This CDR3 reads CASSLGINEQFF. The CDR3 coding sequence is TGTGCCAGCAGTTTAGGAATTAATGAGCAGTTCTTC.

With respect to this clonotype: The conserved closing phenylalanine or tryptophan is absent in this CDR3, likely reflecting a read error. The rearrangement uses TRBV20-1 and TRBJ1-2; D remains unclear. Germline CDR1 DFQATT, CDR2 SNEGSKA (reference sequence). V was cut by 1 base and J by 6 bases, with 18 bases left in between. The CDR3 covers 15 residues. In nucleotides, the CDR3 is TGCAGTGCTAGAGCGGGATATCGGGGTGGAGATGGCTACACCATC. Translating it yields CSARAGYRGGDGYTI.